The 30 T cell receptor beta chains given below trace back to one sample, sequenced in a study of shared clonotypes between healthy human individuals. The repertoire was sequenced with immunoSEQ multiplex PCR; TCRdb's copy has only in-frame clones and lacks some. This sample carries about 380,000 clones, about 97% of them seen once, and the ten largest clones take less than 0.35%. The material sequenced was memory CD8+ T cells sorted from blood. Specified subset: CD45RO+ cells pooled with CCR7-negative TemRA cells. These receptors originate from a man aged 30 to 45 in good health.

V and J are TRBV7-9 and TRBJ2-3, with D maybe TRBD1 (5 bases). CDR1 and CDR2 (germline): SEHNR, FQNEAQ (reference sequence). The CDR3 is 17 residues long. With 4 bases removed from V and 0 bases from J, the gap between germline ends came to 17 bases. DNA for the CDR3: TGTGCCAGCAGCTACCACCAGGGCGGCATAAGCACAGATACGCAGTATTTT. Residues: CASSYHQGGISTDTQYF.

CDR3 in DNA: TGTGCCAGCGGTGGGTCTGGGGCCAACGTCCTGACTTTC. It yields the protein CASGGSGANVLTF. The chain employs TRBV6-5 and TRBJ2-6; unclear D gene. Trimming cost V 8 bases and J 1 base, with 6 bases left between them. Germline V CDR1 and CDR2: MNHEY, SVGAGI. The length of the CDR3 is 13 residues.

V usage is TRBV13 and J usage is TRBJ2-7, with a weak D call TRBD1 (6 bases). Trimming left V 4 bases short and J 1 base short, with 11 bases between. This CDR3 spans 14 amino acids. The germline gives CDR1 PRHDT, CDR2 FYEKMQ (reference sequence). This chain's CDR3 is CASSSGQLSYEQYF. CDR3 coding DNA: TGTGCCAGCAGCTCCGGACAGCTGTCCTACGAGCAGTACTTC. Full variable domain (remainder filled in from reference TRBV13 and TRBJ2-7): AAGVIQSPRHLIKEKRETATLKCYPIPRHDTVYWYQQGPGQDPQFLISFYEKMQSDKGSIPDRFSAQQFSDYHSELNMSSLELGDSALYFCASSSGQLSYEQYFGPGTRLTVT.

The rearrangement joins TRBV29-1 to TRBJ2-1; the D call may be TRBD1 or TRBD2 (5 bases each). The germline V gene has CDR1 SQVTM and CDR2 ANQGSEA. V lost 7 bases to trimming and J lost 7 bases, with 23 bases between them. This CDR3 contains 15 residues. CDR3 in amino acids: CSDRRYRDGWNEQFF. The CDR3 bases are TGCAGCGACCGTCGGTACCGGGACGGGTGGAATGAGCAGTTCTTC.

The chain combines TRBV6-5 with TRBJ1-1, with a weak D call TRBD1 (5 bases). Germline assignment: CDR1 MNHEY and CDR2 SVGAGI. The CDR3 runs 13 residues. Trimming removed 4 bases at V and 6 bases at J, with 12 bases between. The CDR3 DNA reads TGTGCCAGCAGTTCGCGGGGGAGTGCTGAAGCTTTCTTT. It yields the protein CASSSRGSAEAFF.

The CDR3 nucleotides read TGTGTCAAGTTTGGGGGCAGGAACTCTGGAAACACCATATATTTT. Amino acids: CVKFGGRNSGNTIYF. The chain recombines TRBV28 with TRBJ1-3, with D possibly TRBD1 on 6 matching bases. The CDR3 loop spans 15 amino acids. Germline values: CDR1 MDHEN, CDR2 SYDVKM.

The CDR3 loop is CASRLKVQGGGYSNQPQHF. CDR3 in DNA: TGTGCAAGTCGCTTAAAGGTACAGGGAGGGGGGTATAGCAATCAGCCCCAGCATTTT. The chain employs TRBV12-2 and TRBJ1-5. TRBV12-2 is noted as a pseudogene. This CDR3 spans 19 amino acids.

This CDR3 reads CASSLGTGYQPQHF. The CDR3 DNA reads TGTGCCAGCAGCTTAGGGACAGGGTATCAGCCCCAGCATTTT. The genes are TRBV7-9 and TRBJ1-5; 8 bases agree with TRBD1. V lost 1 base to trimming and J lost 5 bases; unmatched junction nucleotides: 1. The CDR3 loop spans 14 amino acids. Germline assignment: CDR1 SEHNR and CDR2 FQNEAQ (reference sequence).

Regarding this clone: Additional DNA sequences in this sample encode the identical CDR3. This chain links TRBV7-2 with TRBJ1-5; D is perhaps TRBD1 (6 bases). V lost 1 base and J 1 base, leaving 8 bases between the germline ends. The CDR3 extends over 15 amino acids. The germline gives CDR1 SGHTA, CDR2 FQGNSA. DNA for the CDR3: TGTGCCAGCAGCTTAGAGGGGGTGAGCAATCAGCCCCAGCATTTT. As protein: CASSLEGVSNQPQHF.

This sequence joins TRBV15 and TRBJ1-5; the D is unclear. The CDR3 runs 16 residues. The V end lost 0 bases, the J end lost 5 bases, and 14 bases lay between the germline ends. Looked up from germline, CDR1 is LNHNV and CDR2 is YYDKDF (reference sequence). CDR3 bases: TGTGCCACCAGCAGAGAGCGAAGGGTGGGATATCAGCCCCAGCATTTT. It yields the protein CATSRERRVGYQPQHF.

The genes are TRBV5-1 and TRBJ2-7, with 7 bases fitting TRBD1. V lost 1 base to trimming and J lost 1 base; unmatched junction nucleotides: 5. This CDR3 spans 15 amino acids. Germline V gene sequence: CDR1 SGHRS, CDR2 YFSETQ. The CDR3 sequence is CASSLRGQPSYEQYF. The CDR3 DNA is TGCGCCAGCAGCTTGAGGGGACAGCCATCCTACGAGCAGTACTTC.

This clone appeared once. The chain employs TRBV19 and TRBJ1-5; D is uncertain. Trimming took 0 bases from V and 3 from J, leaving 6 bases between them. The CDR3 spans 14 residues. Germline loops: CDR1 LNHDA, CDR2 SQIVND (reference sequence). The CDR3 DNA reads TGTGCCAGTAGTATAGATGCCTACAATCAGCCCCAGCATTTT. The encoded protein is CASSIDAYNQPQHF.

The V and J genes are TRBV10-3 and TRBJ2-7; 11 bases agree with TRBD2. This CDR3 has 14 residues. Germline CDR1 and CDR2: ENHRY and SYGVKD. The V gene end was trimmed by 4 bases and the J gene end by 2 bases; junction bases not matched to a gene: 1. The chain's CDR3 is CAISGSGRAYEQYF. The CDR3 DNA follows: TGTGCCATCAGTGGTAGCGGGAGGGCCTACGAGCAGTACTTC.

This clone was seen only once. This chain links TRBV29-1 with TRBJ2-4, with 7 nucleotides matching TRBD1. The length of the CDR3 is 13 residues. With 2 bases clipped from V and 6 bases from J, the junction kept 4 bases outside the gene matches. Germline assignment: CDR1 SQVTM and CDR2 ANQGSEA. The CDR3: CSVELRQGNIQYF. The CDR3 DNA follows: TGCAGCGTTGAACTAAGACAGGGAAACATTCAGTACTTC. The variable domain in full, completed from reference TRBV29-1 and TRBJ2-4, reads SAVISQKPSRDICQRGTSLTIQCQVDSQVTMMFWYRQQPGQSLTLIATANQGSEATYESGFVIDKFPISRPNLTFSTLTVSNMSPEDSSIYLCSVELRQGNIQYFGAGTRLSVL.

The chain couples TRBV11-2 to TRBJ1-2, with D possibly being TRBD1 (5 bases). The CDR3 extends over 14 amino acids. Germline CDR1 is SGHAT and CDR2 is FQNNGV. V lost 5 bases and J lost 5, with 15 bases in between. CDR3 DNA sequence: TGTGCCAGCAGCCCAGGCGACAGTCCTTATGGCTACACCTTC. Encoded protein: CASSPGDSPYGYTF.

Comment on this clone: Other nucleotide sequences from this sample produce the same CDR3. V usage is TRBV19 and J usage is TRBJ2-2; D perhaps matches TRBD2 (6 bases). V was trimmed by 1 base and J by 6 bases, leaving 6 bases between them. The CDR3 spans 13 residues. In germline, CDR1 is LNHDA, CDR2 SQIVND (reference sequence). CDR3 sequence reads: CASSIAGAGELFF. The CDR3 DNA follows: TGTGCCAGTAGTATAGCGGGAGCCGGGGAGCTGTTTTTT.

This chain connects TRBV20-1 to TRBJ2-5; unclear D gene. The germline V gene has CDR1 DFQATT and CDR2 SNEGSKA (reference sequence). V was clipped by 1 base and J by 5 bases, with 5 bases between them. The CDR3 sequence is 11 residues long. This CDR3 is CSARGWETQYF. The CDR3 DNA follows: TGCAGTGCTAGAGGTTGGGAGACCCAGTACTTC.

This chain uses TRBV5-1 with TRBJ2-2; 9 positions agree with TRBD2. The V and J ends lost 4 bases and 3 bases, in that order; junction bases with no gene match: 4. There are 15 residues in the CDR3. The germline V gene encodes CDR1 SGHRS and CDR2 YFSETQ. For the CDR3, the DNA is TGCGCCAGCAGCGTGGGACTAGCAGACACCGGGGAGCTGTTTTTT. Amino acid sequence: CASSVGLADTGELFF.

The chain recombines TRBV4-1 with TRBJ2-4; D is ambiguous. The CDR3 is 15 amino acids. V gave up 2 bases and J gave up 6 bases, with 14 bases separating them. Germline assignment: CDR1 MGHRA and CDR2 YSYEKL. Here the CDR3 DNA reads TGCGCCAGCAGCCAACTTTCAGTTATGGGAAACATTCAGTACTTC. This encodes CASSQLSVMGNIQYF.

V gene TRBV7-2 combines with J gene TRBJ1-6; D remains unclear. V lost 2 bases, J lost 9 bases, and 11 bases lay in between. The CDR3 runs to 14 residues. CDR1 and CDR2 from the germline V gene are SGHTA and FQGNSA. The chain's CDR3 is CASSLTVKVSPLHF. CDR3 DNA: TGTGCCAGCAGCTTAACGGTGAAGGTTTCACCCCTCCACTTT. Drawing the rest from reference TRBV7-2 and TRBJ1-6, the complete variable domain is GAGVSQSPSNKVTEKGKDVELRCDPISGHTALYWYRQSLGQGLEFLIYFQGNSAPDKSGLPSDRFSAERTGGSVSTLTIQRTQQEDSAVYLCASSLTVKVSPLHFGNGTRLTVT.

The gene calls are TRBV28 and TRBJ2-7; D gene uncertain. The CDR3 has 13 amino acids. CDR1 and CDR2 (germline): MDHEN, SYDVKM. Trimming cost V 3 bases and J 1 base, with 7 bases left between them. CDR3 in DNA: TGTGCCAGCAGTTTTGGGTATTCCTACGAGCAGTACTTC. Protein sequence: CASSFGYSYEQYF.

The rearrangement joins TRBV5-1 to TRBJ1-1; 7 bases match TRBD1. V was pared by 0 bases and J by 1 base, with 3 bases of the junction left unmatched. Germline V gene lookup returns CDR1 SGHRS and CDR2 YFSETQ. This CDR3 is 15 amino acids long. The CDR3 loop reads CASSLGTGRNTEAFF. The DNA for the CDR3 is TGCGCCAGCAGCTTGGGGACAGGAAGGAACACTGAAGCTTTCTTT.

The chain has TRBV7-8 and TRBJ1-1; the D is unclear. The CDR3 spans 15 residues. Trimming stripped 1 base from V and 5 bases from J, with 14 bases between. The germline V gene encodes CDR1 SGHVS and CDR2 FQNEAQ. This CDR3 reads CASSLEFGYRTEAFF. CDR3 nucleotide sequence: TGTGCCAGCAGCTTAGAATTTGGGTATAGGACTGAAGCTTTCTTT.

The chain carries TRBV5-1 and TRBJ2-1; D is unresolved. V was shortened by 5 bases and J by 0 bases, with 6 bases between the two germline ends. Germline values: CDR1 SGHRS, CDR2 YFSETQ. CDR3 length: 13 amino acids. CDR3 sequence (DNA): TGCGCCAGCAGAAGAGGCTCCTACAATGAGCAGTTCTTC. It specifies CASRRGSYNEQFF.

The chain employs TRBV27 and TRBJ1-5; D perhaps matches TRBD1 (6 bases). Trimming took 3 bases from V and 9 from J, leaving 12 bases between them. CDR1 and CDR2 (germline): MNHEY, SMNVEV (reference sequence). The CDR3 is 13 amino acids. This chain's CDR3 is CASSFGGQRPQHF. The CDR3 bases are TGTGCCAGCAGTTTTGGGGGGCAACGGCCCCAGCATTTT.

V usage is TRBV7-6 and J usage is TRBJ2-7; 11 bases are shared with TRBD2. This CDR3 is 17 amino acids long. CDR1 is SGHVS and CDR2 is FNYEAQ in the germline V gene. Trimming took 1 base from V and 4 from J; bases not matched to a gene: 9. CDR3 in amino acids: CASSLVSRLAGGYEQYF. Written as DNA, the CDR3 is TGTGCCAGCAGCTTAGTTTCGAGGCTAGCGGGAGGTTACGAGCAGTACTTC.

This clone came up once. This chain uses TRBV5-4 with TRBJ2-5; D not resolved. The CDR3 runs 14 residues. Germline CDR1 reads SGHNT; CDR2 reads YYREEE (reference sequence). V lost 4 bases, J lost 1 base, and 11 bases lay in between. CDR3: CASSREIGQETQYF. The CDR3 DNA reads TGTGCCAGCAGCCGAGAGATCGGCCAAGAGACCCAGTACTTC. Combining the CDR3 with reference TRBV5-4 and TRBJ2-5 gives the whole variable domain ETGVTQSPTHLIKTRGQQVTLRCSSQSGHNTVSWYQQALGQGPQFIFQYYREEENGRGNFPPRFSGLQFPNYSSELNVNALELDDSALYLCASSREIGQETQYFGPGTRLLVL.

V usage is TRBV9 and J usage is TRBJ2-3; the D is unclear. The CDR3 is made up of 14 amino acids. Trimming stripped 3 bases from V and 0 bases from J, with 8 bases between. Germline CDR1 reads SGDLS; CDR2 reads YYNGEE. CDR3 in amino acids: CASSARVSTDTQYF. Written as DNA, the CDR3 is TGTGCCAGCAGCGCTAGAGTTAGCACAGATACGCAGTATTTT.

The chain combines TRBV11-1 with TRBJ2-7; a weak D match, TRBD2 (5 bases). Germline assignment: CDR1 SGHAT and CDR2 FQDESV (reference sequence). V lost 3 bases and J 7 bases, leaving 13 bases between the germline ends. CDR3 length: 13 residues. Here the CDR3 DNA reads TGTGCCAGCAGCTTCGGGGTCTTTGGGGAGCAGTACTTC. Translation: CASSFGVFGEQYF. Looking up the rest from reference TRBV11-1 and TRBJ2-7 gives the full variable domain: EAEVAQSPRYKITEKSQAVAFWCDPISGHATLYWYRQILGQGPELLVQFQDESVVDDSQLPKDRFSAERLKGVDSTLKIQPAELGDSAMYLCASSFGVFGEQYFGPGTRLTVT.

V usage is TRBV11-3 and J usage is TRBJ2-2; D may be TRBD2 (6 bases). Germline V gives CDR1 SGHNT, CDR2 YENEEA. CDR3 length: 14 residues. V gave up 6 bases and J gave up 6 bases, with 14 bases separating them. The CDR3 region is CASSPGSRAGELFF. DNA of the CDR3: TGTGCCAGCAGTCCCGGGAGCCGGGCCGGGGAGCTGTTTTTT.